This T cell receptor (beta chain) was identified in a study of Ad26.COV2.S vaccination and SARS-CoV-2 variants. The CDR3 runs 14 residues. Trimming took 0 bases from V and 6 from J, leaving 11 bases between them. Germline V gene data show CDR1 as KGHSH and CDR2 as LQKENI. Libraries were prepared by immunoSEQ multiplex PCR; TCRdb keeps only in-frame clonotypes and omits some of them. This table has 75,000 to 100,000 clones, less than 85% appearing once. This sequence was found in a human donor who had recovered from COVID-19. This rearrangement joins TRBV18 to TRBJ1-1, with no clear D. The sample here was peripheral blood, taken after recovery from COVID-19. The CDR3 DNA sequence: TGTGCCAGCTCACCACCGACGGGGTTGCCTGAAGCTTTCTTT. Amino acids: CASSPPTGLPEAFF.